Listed here are 11 T cell receptor beta chains from one sample, sequenced in a study of T cell responses to AZD1222 COVID-19 vaccine. The protocol was immunoSEQ multiplex PCR, while the TCRdb copy is restricted to in-frame clones and leaves out a portion. The data show approximately 300,000 clones, around 92% seen once. Sequencing was performed on peripheral blood, taken 28 days after the second AZD1222 dose. The receptor set was obtained from an adult who received the AZD1222 COVID-19 vaccine.

The rearrangement joins TRBV6-5 to TRBJ2-7; 11 nucleotides align to TRBD2. Germline V gene data show CDR1 as MNHEY and CDR2 as SVGAGI. The length of the CDR3 is 15 residues. Unmatched junction bases numbered 6, after V lost 7 bases and J lost 1 base. CDR3 sequence: CASTRGLAESYEQYF. CDR3 coding DNA: TGTGCCAGCACCAGGGGACTAGCGGAATCCTACGAGCAGTACTTC.

The DNA of the CDR3 is TGTGCCAGCAGCCCCGGGACAGGCTATGGCTACACCTTC. Encoded protein: CASSPGTGYGYTF. The chain combines TRBV3-1 (or the pseudogene TRBV3-2) with TRBJ1-2; 8 bases agree with TRBD1. After removal of 4 bases from V and 4 bases from J, the junction contained 2 bases not matched to a gene. The CDR3 length is 13 residues. Germline lookup yields CDR1 LGHDT and CDR2 YNNKEL (reference sequence).

The CDR3, as DNA: TGTGCCAGCAGCACCACCGACAGGGGCGTCCTGACTTTC. Translating it yields CASSTTDRGVLTF. The chain is built from TRBV7-9 and TRBJ2-6; 8 bases are shared with TRBD1. Germline V gives CDR1 SEHNR, CDR2 FQNEAQ (reference sequence). This CDR3 region has 13 residues. J was trimmed by 12 bases and V by 5 bases; bases with no gene match: 6.

The chain carries TRBV4-1 and TRBJ2-1, with D maybe TRBD2 (6 bases). Trimming took 4 bases from V and 0 from J, leaving 16 bases between them. The germline V gene has CDR1 MGHRA and CDR2 YSYEKL. This CDR3 is 17 amino acids long. In DNA form, the CDR3 reads TGCGCCAGCAGCCCCGGGGGTGGGAGGAGCTCCTACAATGAGCAGTTCTTC. It encodes CASSPGGGRSSYNEQFF.

This clone has a single count. The rearrangement uses TRBV7-8 and TRBJ1-3; D gene ambiguous. V gave up 5 bases and J gave up 0 bases, with 8 bases separating them. Germline-derived CDR1 and CDR2 are SGHVS and FQNEAQ. The CDR3 has 14 residues. Here the CDR3 reads CASSRDYSGNTIYF. The CDR3 DNA is TGTGCCAGCAGCCGAGACTACTCTGGAAACACCATATATTTT.

V is TRBV19 and J is TRBJ2-6, with D possibly matching TRBD1 (6 bases). Germline loops: CDR1 LNHDA, CDR2 SQIVND (reference sequence). CDR3 length equals 16 residues. Trimming removed 4 bases at V and 0 bases at J, with 10 bases between. In DNA form, the CDR3 reads TGTGCCAGTAGTAGCGGACAGCACTCTGGGGCCAACGTCCTGACTTTC. This sequence encodes CASSSGQHSGANVLTF.

The chain couples TRBV5-1 to TRBJ2-1; 7 bases match TRBD2. This CDR3 has 14 amino acids. The V segment lost 2 bases and the J segment 9 bases; nucleotides outside the gene matches: 8. Germline V lookup: CDR1 SGHRS, CDR2 YFSETQ. CDR3 protein: CASSLLTSRPEQFF. The CDR3 region has the DNA TGCGCCAGCAGCTTACTGACTAGCCGCCCTGAGCAGTTCTTC.

The J gene is TRBJ1-2, the V gene TRBV24-1; D not resolved. The ends were cut back, 4 bases at V and 2 bases at J, with 10 bases in the middle. This CDR3 spans 14 amino acids. CDR1 and CDR2 from the germline V gene are KGHDR and SFDVKD. The CDR3 coding sequence is TGTGCCACCAGTGACCTGGACGGAAACTATGGCTACACCTTC. Translating gives CATSDLDGNYGYTF.

V is TRBV30 and J is TRBJ2-7, with TRBD1 as a possible D gene (5 bases). CDR3 size: 14 residues. V lost 0 bases, J lost 2 bases, and 11 bases lay in between. Germline CDR1 is GTSNPN and CDR2 is SVGIG (reference sequence). The DNA for the CDR3 is TGTGCCTGGAGTGTATGGGGCGGTACCTACGAGCAGTACTTC. Translated, it gives CAWSVWGGTYEQYF.

V usage is TRBV19 and J usage is TRBJ1-1; no definite D call. Germline V CDR1 and CDR2: LNHDA, SQIVND (reference sequence). V was cut by 7 bases and J by 8 bases, with 17 bases left in between. This CDR3 is built from 13 residues. The CDR3 sequence: CASIESRRSEAFF. CDR3 DNA sequence: TGTGCCAGTATTGAGAGCCGGAGAAGCGAAGCTTTCTTT. Drawing the rest from reference TRBV19 and TRBJ1-1, the complete variable domain is DGGITQSPKYLFRKEGQNVTLSCEQNLNHDAMYWYRQDPGQGLRLIYYSQIVNDFQKGDIAEGYSVSREKKESFPLTVTSAQKNPTAFYLCASIESRRSEAFFGQGTRLTVV.

This chain connects TRBV30 to TRBJ2-7; possibly TRBD2 for D (5 bases). V lost 2 bases and J 8 bases, leaving 16 bases between the germline ends. The CDR3 runs 13 residues. The germline gives CDR1 GTSNPN, CDR2 SVGIG (reference sequence). Here the CDR3 DNA reads TGTGCCTGGAGTCCTCGGGGAACGCGGAAGCAGTACTTC. Its protein is CAWSPRGTRKQYF.